The TCR beta chain under discussion was sequenced for a study of tumor-infiltrating lymphocytes in primary liver carcinoma. TCR beta cDNA came from roughly 0.45 ug total RNA, primed with a constant-region primer. Libraries covering TCR beta were generated through three nested multiplex PCR rounds (using a slightly modified ARM-PCR). Primers for the first two PCR rounds were TRBV1-TRBV30 forward primers and a C-beta reverse primer (about 9 cycles per round). TCRdb re-called the multiplex PCR reads with MiXCR, one entry per CDR3 protein. The profile shows 100,000 to 120,000 distinct CDR3 sequences, roughly 80% of them singletons. The CDR3 sequence is 13 residues long. On this clonotype itself: Germline and junction disagree at one end, which may indicate a read error.

It was from roughly 20-30 mg of unsorted bulk tissue that RNA and DNA were co-extracted. All patients had surgically resected primary liver carcinoma. The sequence derives from a man aged 35 to 55 with primary liver carcinoma and hepatitis B virus infection. The sample comprised liver tumor tissue from sampling region 3. The subset was: tumor region T3, left-lateral pole. The chain recombines TRBV12-3 or TRBV12-4 with TRBJ2-5, with D possibly TRBD2 on 6 matching bases. CDR3 nucleotides: TGTCCCAGTAGTTTGGCGGGGACAGAGACCCAGTACTTC. It is translated as CPSSLAGTETQYF.